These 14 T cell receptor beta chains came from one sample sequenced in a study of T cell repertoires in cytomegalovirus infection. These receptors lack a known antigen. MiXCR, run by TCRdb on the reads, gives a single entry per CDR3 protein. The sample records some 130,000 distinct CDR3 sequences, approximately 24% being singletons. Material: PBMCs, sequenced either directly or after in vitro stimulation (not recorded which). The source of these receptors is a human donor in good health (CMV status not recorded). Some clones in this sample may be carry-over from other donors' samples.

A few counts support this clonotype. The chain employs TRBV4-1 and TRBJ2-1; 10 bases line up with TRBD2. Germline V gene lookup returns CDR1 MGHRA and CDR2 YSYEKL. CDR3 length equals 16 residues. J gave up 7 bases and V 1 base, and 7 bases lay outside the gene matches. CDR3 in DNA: TGCGCCAGCAGCCAAGTTACTAGCGGGGATAGGAATGAGCAGTTCTTC. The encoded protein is CASSQVTSGDRNEQFF.

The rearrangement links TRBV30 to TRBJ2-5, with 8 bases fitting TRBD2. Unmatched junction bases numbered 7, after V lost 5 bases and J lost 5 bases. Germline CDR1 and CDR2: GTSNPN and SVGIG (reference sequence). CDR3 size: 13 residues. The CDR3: CAWGSGSKETQYF. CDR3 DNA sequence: TGTGCCTGGGGGAGCGGGAGCAAGGAGACCCAGTACTTC.

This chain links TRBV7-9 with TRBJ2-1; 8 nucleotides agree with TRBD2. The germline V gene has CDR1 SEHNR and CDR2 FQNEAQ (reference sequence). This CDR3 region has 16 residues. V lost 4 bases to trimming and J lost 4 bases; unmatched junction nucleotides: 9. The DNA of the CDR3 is TGTGCCAGCAGCTCACCCGGGACTAGTAAATACAATGAGCAGTTCTTC. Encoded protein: CASSSPGTSKYNEQFF.

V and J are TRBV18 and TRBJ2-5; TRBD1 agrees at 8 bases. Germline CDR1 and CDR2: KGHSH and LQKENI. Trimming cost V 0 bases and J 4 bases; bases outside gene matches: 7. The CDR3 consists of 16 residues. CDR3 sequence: CASSPPPRTGRETQYF. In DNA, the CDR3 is TGTGCCAGCTCACCACCGCCGCGGACAGGGAGAGAGACCCAGTACTTC.

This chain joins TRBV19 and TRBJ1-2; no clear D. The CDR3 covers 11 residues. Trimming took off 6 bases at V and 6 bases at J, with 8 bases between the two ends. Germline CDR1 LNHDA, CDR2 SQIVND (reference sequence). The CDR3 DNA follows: TGTGCCAGTAGGACTAAAGATGGCTACACCTTC. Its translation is CASRTKDGYTF.

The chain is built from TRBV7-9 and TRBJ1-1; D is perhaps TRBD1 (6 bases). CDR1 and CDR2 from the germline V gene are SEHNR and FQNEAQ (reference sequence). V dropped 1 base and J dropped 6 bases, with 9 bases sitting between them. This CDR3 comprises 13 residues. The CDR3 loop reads CASSLVGGPEAFF. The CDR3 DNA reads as TGTGCCAGCAGCTTAGTAGGGGGACCTGAAGCTTTCTTT.

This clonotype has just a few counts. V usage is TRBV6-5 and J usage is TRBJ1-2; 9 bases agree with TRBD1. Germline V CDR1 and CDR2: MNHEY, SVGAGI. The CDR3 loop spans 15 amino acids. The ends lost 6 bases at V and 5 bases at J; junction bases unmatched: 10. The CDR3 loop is CASRLFRDREYGYTF. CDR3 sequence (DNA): TGTGCCAGCAGACTATTCCGGGACAGGGAGTATGGCTACACCTTC.

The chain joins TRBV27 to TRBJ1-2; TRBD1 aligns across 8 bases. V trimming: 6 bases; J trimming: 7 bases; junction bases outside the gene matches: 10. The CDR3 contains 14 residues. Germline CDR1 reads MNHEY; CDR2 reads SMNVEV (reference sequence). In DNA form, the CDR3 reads TGTGCCAGCAGACTCACAACAGGGGGAACTGGCTACACCTTC. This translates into CASRLTTGGTGYTF.

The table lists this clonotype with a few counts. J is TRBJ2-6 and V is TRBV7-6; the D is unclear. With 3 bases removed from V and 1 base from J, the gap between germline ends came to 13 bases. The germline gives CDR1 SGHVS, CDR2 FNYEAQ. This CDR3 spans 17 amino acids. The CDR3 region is CASSFGAGWSGANVLTF. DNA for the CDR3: TGTGCCAGCAGCTTCGGCGCTGGGTGGTCTGGGGCCAACGTCCTGACTTTC. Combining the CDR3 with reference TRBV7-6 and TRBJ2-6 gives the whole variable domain GAGVSQSPRYKVTKRGQDVALRCDPISGHVSLYWYRQALGQGPEFLTYFNYEAQQDKSGLPNDRFSAERPEGSISTLTIQRTEQRDSAMYRCASSFGAGWSGANVLTFGAGSRLTVL.

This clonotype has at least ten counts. CDR3 sequence: CASSIRGQGTEAFF. The CDR3 bases are TGTGCCAGTAGTATTAGGGGACAGGGGACTGAAGCTTTCTTT. This sequence joins TRBV19 and TRBJ1-1; 10 bases agree with TRBD1. CDR3 length equals 14 residues. With V trimmed by 3 bases and J by 5 bases, 3 bases remained unmatched. Germline V lookup: CDR1 LNHDA, CDR2 SQIVND (reference sequence).

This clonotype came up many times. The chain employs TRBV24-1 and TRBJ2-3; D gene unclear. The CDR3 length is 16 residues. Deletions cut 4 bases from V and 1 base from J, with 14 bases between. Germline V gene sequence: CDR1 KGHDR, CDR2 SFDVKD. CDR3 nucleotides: TGTGCCACCAGTGACCCAGGTACGGCGGGCACAGATACGCAGTATTTT. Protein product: CATSDPGTAGTDTQYF.

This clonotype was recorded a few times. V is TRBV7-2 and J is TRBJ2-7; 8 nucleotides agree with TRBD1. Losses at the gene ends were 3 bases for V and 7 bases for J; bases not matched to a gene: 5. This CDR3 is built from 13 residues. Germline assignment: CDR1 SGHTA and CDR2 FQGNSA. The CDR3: CASSFDRGREQYF. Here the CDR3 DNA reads TGTGCCAGCAGCTTTGACAGGGGTCGGGAGCAGTACTTC.

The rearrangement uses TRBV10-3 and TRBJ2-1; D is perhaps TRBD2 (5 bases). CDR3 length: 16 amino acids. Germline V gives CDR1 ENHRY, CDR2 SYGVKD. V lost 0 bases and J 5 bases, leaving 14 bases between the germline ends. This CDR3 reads CAISESGAGVNNEQFF. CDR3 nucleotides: TGTGCCATCAGTGAGTCGGGAGCAGGTGTTAACAATGAGCAGTTCTTC.

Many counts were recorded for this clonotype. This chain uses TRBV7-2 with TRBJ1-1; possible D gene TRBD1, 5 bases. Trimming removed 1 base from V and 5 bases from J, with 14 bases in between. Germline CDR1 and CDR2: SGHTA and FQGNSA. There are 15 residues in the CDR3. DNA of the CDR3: TGTGCCAGCAGCTTAGTCATTTCAGGGACGACTGAAGCTTTCTTT. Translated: CASSLVISGTTEAFF.